The present entry profiles one TCR beta chain with its context. Its antigen is not yet known. The record has no base qualities; no much larger clone is one base away. For CDR1 and CDR2, the germline V gene lists SGHDN and FVKESK. The CDR3 covers 16 residues, taking in both the cysteine and the phenylalanine. Just the 48-base CDR3 DNA is kept, in frame starting at base 1. The trim is 3 bases for V and 4 bases for J, with a gap of 18 bases between the germline ends. Healthy HIV-negative adults with no recently reported acute infections or vaccinations were included as donors. Every donor was a Caucasian adult residing in Nashville, Tennessee, USA. CD4+ T cells were enriched by magnetic negative selection; naive cells were then positively selected on CD45RA, and the negative fraction formed the memory subset. Blood was collected by leukapheresis, and PBMCs were isolated by Ficoll-Histopaque density gradient centrifugation and then cryopreserved in liquid nitrogen vapor phase. Analytical flow cytometry was used to check the purity and quantity of every magnetically sorted T cell population. Each sorted fraction had its genomic DNA isolated and then quantified by UV absorbance on a Nanodrop 2000c.

Using the deep immunoSEQ assay, TCR CDR3 regions were amplified from genomic DNA by multiplex PCR. Extracted genomic DNA from each cell subset was spread evenly across all wells of several immunoSEQ 96-well plates, with each plate serving as a replicate. For sorted subsets, roughly 200 ng of genomic DNA, equivalent to some 30,000 T cell genomes, went into each replicate PCR. The purified libraries were quantified using a Qubit 3.0 fluorometer, sized with a Bioanalyzer 2100, and then quantified again using the KAPA Library Quantification kit. Each immunoSEQ 96-well plate was sequenced on its own single-read 150-cycle Illumina NextSeq 550 flow cell. The authors' analysis ran thus. Because only junctional sequences without quality scores were contained in the immunoSEQ output, filtering matching that applied to full-length reads could not be performed. To assign V/J genes and CDR3, sequences were annotated using PyIR, a Python wrapper for IgBLAST v1.9, with IMGT germline references. Reads were filtered out if the reads had weak V/J assignments (E-value above 1e-6), no CDR3, stop codons, out-of-frame junctions, or ambiguous translated residues. A V3J clonotype was defined by an identical inferred V gene, J gene, and CDR3 amino acid sequence. Percentage overlap between repertoires was computed as shared unique clonotypes divided by the size of the smaller repertoire. RTK rarefaction, the Chao1 estimator, and Recon v2.1 estimates of unobserved clonotypes were used to assess repertoire richness. Generation probabilities for all TCRbeta clonotypes obtained by the gDNA method from a handful of donors were computed using OLGA. TCRdb retrieved this table from immuneACCESS and kept in-frame rearrangements only. Not all clones are present; in checked studies, unresolved V genes account for under half, and no reason is known for the remainder. Clonal size and the V and J genes are those of that table, whereas D and trimming came from the DNA. The sample table records some 2.1 million clones; over 85% of these occur just once. Roughly 0.13% of the sample belongs to the ten largest clones.

The source of the sample is a study of shared clonotypes between healthy human individuals (dated by TCRdb to between 2020 and 2021). As for the study more broadly: The cohort comprised a couple of women and a few men aged 18 to 49 years. For each donor, CD4 naive and CD4 memory were each given three plates, CD8 naive was given two plates, and CD8 memory was given one plate. The study deeply sequenced blood TCR repertoires of several healthy adults to estimate repertoire size and the extent of clonotype sharing between individuals. To increase sequencing depth and limit assay-specific biases, TCR repertoire library preparation and sequencing were carried out by different laboratories using diverse techniques. Leukapheresis yielded between about 0.8 and 8.9 billion PBMCs per donor.

The research as a whole found: Sharing across four donors was observed for around 4.8% of naive CD4, about 4% of naive CD8, about 2.5% of memory CD4, and over 0.3% of memory CD8 clonotypes. Rarefaction of sorted-subset datasets indicated incomplete sequencing despite the large sequencing depth. Pairwise subsampling led to the expectation that sequencing depth would affect the degree of clonotype sharing among donors. Because the study included only a small number of donors, the genetic and exposure-history diversity represented was limited. Clonotypes shared by all four sorted-subset donors showed higher generation probabilities than non-shared clonotypes. Only blood was sampled, and tissue TCR repertoires likely differ from those in blood. Estimated clonotype richness was generally larger for naive than for memory subsets.

Sequenced: naive CD4+ T cells sorted from blood. What the cell subset or site label conveys for this sample: CD45RA+ positively selected. The source is a man aged 18 to 30 in good health. The chain links TRBV14 with TRBJ1-2, with a weak D call of TRBD1 (5 bases match). The DNA sequence follows: TGTGCCAGCAGCCATGGGACTGGACCCGCGTCCTATGGCTACACCTTC. Its coded protein is CASSHGTGPASYGYTF.